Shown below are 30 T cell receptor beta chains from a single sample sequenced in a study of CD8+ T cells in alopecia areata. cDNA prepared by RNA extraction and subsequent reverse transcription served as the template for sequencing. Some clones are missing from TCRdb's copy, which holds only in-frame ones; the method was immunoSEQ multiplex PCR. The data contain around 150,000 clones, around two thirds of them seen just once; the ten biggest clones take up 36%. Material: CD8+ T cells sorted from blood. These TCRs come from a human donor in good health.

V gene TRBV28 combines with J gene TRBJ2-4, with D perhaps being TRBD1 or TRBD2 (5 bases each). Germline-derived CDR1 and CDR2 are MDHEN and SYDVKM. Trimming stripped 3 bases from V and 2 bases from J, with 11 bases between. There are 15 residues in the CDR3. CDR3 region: CASSLGLGTKNIQYF. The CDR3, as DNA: TGTGCCAGCAGTTTGGGGCTCGGGACCAAAAACATTCAGTACTTC.

CDR3 sequence reads: CASSRDRGLNEQFF. The CDR3, as DNA: TGTGCCAGCAGCCGGGACAGGGGATTGAATGAGCAGTTCTTC. This rearrangement joins TRBV14 to TRBJ2-1, with 10 bases matching TRBD1. The CDR3 is 14 residues long. CDR1 is SGHDN, CDR2 FVKESK, per germline. V lost 4 bases, J lost 7 bases, and 4 bases stayed unmatched.

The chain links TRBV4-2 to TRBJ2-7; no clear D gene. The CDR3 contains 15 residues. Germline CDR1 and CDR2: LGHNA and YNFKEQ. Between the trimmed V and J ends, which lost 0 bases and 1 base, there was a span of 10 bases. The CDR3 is CASSQDSSDSYEQYF. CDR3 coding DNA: TGTGCCAGCAGCCAAGATTCGTCGGATTCCTACGAGCAGTACTTC.

DNA of the CDR3: TGTGCCAGCAGGTCCGGGACCGGGGTTGAAGCTTTCTTT. It is translated as CASRSGTGVEAFF. The J gene is TRBJ1-1, the V gene TRBV14, with TRBD1 as a possible D gene (5 bases). Germline V gene sequence: CDR1 SGHDN, CDR2 FVKESK. V dropped 6 bases and J dropped 7 bases, with 15 bases sitting between them. CDR3 length: 13 amino acids.

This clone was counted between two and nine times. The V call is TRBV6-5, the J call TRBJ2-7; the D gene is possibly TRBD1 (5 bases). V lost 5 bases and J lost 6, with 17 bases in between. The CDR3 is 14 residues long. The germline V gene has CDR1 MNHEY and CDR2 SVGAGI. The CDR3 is CASSRRPGLAEQYF. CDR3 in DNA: TGTGCCAGCAGTCGTCGCCCAGGGTTAGCCGAGCAGTACTTC.

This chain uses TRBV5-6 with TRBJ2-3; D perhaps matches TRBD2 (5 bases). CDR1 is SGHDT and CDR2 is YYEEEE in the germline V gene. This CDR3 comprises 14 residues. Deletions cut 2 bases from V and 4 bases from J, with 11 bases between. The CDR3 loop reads CASSLLTSPDTQYF. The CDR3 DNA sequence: TGTGCCAGCAGCTTACTAACTAGTCCAGATACGCAGTATTTT. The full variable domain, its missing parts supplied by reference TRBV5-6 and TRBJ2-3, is DAGVTQSPTHLIKTRGQQVTLRCSPKSGHDTVSWYQQALGQGPQFIFQYYEEEERQRGNFPDRFSGHQFPNYSSELNVNALLLGDSALYLCASSLLTSPDTQYFGPGTRLTVL.

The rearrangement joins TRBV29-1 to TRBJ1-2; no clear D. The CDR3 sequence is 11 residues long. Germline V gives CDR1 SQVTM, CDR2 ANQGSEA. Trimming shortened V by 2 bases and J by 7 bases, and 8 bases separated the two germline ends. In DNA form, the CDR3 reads TGCAGCGTTGAATTCCGATCTGGCTACACCTTC. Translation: CSVEFRSGYTF. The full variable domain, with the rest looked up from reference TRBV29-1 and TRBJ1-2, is SAVISQKPSRDICQRGTSLTIQCQVDSQVTMMFWYRQQPGQSLTLIATANQGSEATYESGFVIDKFPISRPNLTFSTLTVSNMSPEDSSIYLCSVEFRSGYTFGSGTRLTVV.

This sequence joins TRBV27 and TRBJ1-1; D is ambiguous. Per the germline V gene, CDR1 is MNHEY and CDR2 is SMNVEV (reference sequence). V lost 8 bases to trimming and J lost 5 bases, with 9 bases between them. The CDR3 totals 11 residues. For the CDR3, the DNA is TGTGCCAGCTCCGCGGGGACTGAAGCTTTCTTT. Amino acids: CASSAGTEAFF.

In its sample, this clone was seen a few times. Here the CDR3 reads CASSLNRGTDEQYF. In DNA, the CDR3 is TGTGCCAGCAGCCTTAACAGGGGGACGGACGAGCAGTACTTC. The chain joins TRBV27 to TRBJ2-7; TRBD1 matches 8 bases. With 6 bases clipped from V and 5 bases from J, the junction kept 9 bases outside the gene matches. Per the germline V gene, CDR1 is MNHEY and CDR2 is SMNVEV (reference sequence). The CDR3 consists of 14 residues.

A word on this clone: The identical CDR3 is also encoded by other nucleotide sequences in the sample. CDR3 loop: CASSLSRDYEQYF. The CDR3 bases are TGTGCCAGCAGTTTATCTCGGGACTACGAGCAGTACTTC. The chain carries TRBV27 and TRBJ2-7; maybe TRBD2 (5 bases). Germline V lookup: CDR1 MNHEY, CDR2 SMNVEV (reference sequence). This CDR3 contains 13 residues. Between the trimmed V and J ends, which lost 0 bases and 3 bases, there was a span of 6 bases.

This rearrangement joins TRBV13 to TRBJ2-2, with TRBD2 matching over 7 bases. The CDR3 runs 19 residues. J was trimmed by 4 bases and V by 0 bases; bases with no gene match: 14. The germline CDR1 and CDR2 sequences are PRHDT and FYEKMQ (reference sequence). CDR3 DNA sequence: TGTGCCAGCAGCTTAGGCCGACTAGCTCGGGAGTTGGGCACCGGGGAGCTGTTTTTT. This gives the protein CASSLGRLARELGTGELFF.

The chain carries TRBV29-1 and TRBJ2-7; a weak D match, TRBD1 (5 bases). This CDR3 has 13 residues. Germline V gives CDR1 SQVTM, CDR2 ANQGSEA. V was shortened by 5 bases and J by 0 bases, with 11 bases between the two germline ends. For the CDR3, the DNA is TGCAGCGTTAGTACAGGAAGCTCCTACGAGCAGTACTTC. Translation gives CSVSTGSSYEQYF.

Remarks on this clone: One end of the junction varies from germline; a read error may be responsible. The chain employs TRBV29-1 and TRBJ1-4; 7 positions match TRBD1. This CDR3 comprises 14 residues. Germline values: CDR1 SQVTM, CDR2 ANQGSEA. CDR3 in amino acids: CGVVGDREGEKLFF. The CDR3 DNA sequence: TGCGGCGTTGTCGGAGACAGGGAAGGCGAAAAACTGTTTTTT.

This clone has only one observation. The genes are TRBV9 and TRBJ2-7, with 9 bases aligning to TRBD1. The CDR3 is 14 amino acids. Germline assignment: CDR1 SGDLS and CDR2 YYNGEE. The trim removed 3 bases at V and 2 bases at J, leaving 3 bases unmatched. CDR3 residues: CASSGQGGAYEQYF. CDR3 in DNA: TGTGCCAGCAGCGGACAGGGGGGAGCCTACGAGCAGTACTTC.

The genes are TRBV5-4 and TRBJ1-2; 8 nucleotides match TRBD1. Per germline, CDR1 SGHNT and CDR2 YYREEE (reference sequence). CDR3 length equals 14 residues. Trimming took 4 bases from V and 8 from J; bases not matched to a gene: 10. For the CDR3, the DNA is TGTGCCAGCAGCACCGGGACAGGTACTGGCGGCTACACCTTC. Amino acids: CASSTGTGTGGYTF. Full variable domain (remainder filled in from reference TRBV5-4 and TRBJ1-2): ETGVTQSPTHLIKTRGQQVTLRCSSQSGHNTVSWYQQALGQGPQFIFQYYREEENGRGNFPPRFSGLQFPNYSSELNVNALELDDSALYLCASSTGTGTGGYTFGSGTRLTVV.

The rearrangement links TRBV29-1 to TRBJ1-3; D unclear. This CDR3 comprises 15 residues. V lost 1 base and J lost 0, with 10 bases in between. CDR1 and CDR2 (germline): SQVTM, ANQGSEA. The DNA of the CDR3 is TGCAGCGTTGAAGGGACCGAAGACTCTGGAAACACCATATATTTT. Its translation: CSVEGTEDSGNTIYF.

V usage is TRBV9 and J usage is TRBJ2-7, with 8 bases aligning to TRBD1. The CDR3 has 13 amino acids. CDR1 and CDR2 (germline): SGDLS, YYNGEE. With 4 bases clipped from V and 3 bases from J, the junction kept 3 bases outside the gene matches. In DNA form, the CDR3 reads TGTGCCAGCAGCCCAGACAGGGGCTACGAGCAGTACTTC. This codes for CASSPDRGYEQYF.

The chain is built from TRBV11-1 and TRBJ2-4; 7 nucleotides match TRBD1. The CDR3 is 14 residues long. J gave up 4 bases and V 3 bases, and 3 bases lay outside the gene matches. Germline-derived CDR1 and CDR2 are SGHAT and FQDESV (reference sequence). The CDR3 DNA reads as TGTGCCAGCAGCTTGACAGGGAGAAAAAACATTCAGTACTTC. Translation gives CASSLTGRKNIQYF.

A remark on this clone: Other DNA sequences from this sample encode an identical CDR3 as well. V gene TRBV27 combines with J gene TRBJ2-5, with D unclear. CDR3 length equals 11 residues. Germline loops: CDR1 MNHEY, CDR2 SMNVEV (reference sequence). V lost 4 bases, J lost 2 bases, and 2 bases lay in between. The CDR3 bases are TGTGCCAGCAGTTCGCAAGAGACCCAGTACTTC. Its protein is CASSSQETQYF.

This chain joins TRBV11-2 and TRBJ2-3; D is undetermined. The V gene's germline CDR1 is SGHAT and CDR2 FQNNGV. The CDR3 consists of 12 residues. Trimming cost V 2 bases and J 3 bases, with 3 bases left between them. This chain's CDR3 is CASSLITDTQYF. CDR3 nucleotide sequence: TGTGCCAGCAGCTTAATAACAGATACGCAGTATTTT.

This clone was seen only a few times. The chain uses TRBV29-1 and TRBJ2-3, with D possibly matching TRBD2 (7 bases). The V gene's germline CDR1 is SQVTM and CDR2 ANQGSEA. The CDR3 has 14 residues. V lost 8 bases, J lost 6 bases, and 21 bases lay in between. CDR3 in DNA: TGCAGCTCTCGCGAGGGAGGGGGTGCGGATACGCAGTATTTT. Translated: CSSREGGGADTQYF.

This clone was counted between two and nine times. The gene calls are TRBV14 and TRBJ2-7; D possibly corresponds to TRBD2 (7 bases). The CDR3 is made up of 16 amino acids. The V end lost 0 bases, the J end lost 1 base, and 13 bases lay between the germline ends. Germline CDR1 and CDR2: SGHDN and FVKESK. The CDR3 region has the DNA TGTGCCAGCAGCCAAGAAGGGGGGGCTAGGTCCTACGAGCAGTACTTC. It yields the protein CASSQEGGARSYEQYF.

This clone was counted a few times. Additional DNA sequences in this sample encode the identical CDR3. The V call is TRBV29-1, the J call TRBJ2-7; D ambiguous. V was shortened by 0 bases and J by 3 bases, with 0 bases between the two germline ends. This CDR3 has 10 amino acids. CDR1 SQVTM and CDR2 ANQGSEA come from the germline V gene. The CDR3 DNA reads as TGCAGCGTTGAAGACTACGAGCAGTACTTC. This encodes CSVEDYEQYF.

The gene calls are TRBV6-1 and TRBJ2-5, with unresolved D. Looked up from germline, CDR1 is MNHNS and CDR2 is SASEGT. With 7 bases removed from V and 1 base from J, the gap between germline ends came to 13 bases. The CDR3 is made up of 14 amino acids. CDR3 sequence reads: CASTSAHSQETQYF. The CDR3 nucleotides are TGTGCCAGCACCTCCGCCCATAGCCAAGAGACCCAGTACTTC.

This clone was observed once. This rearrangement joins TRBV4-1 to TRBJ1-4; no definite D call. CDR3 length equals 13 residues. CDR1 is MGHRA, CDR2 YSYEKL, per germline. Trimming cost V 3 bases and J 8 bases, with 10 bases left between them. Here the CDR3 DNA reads TGCGCCAGCAGCCAGCGGTCGGGGGAAAAACTGTTTTTT. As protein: CASSQRSGEKLFF.

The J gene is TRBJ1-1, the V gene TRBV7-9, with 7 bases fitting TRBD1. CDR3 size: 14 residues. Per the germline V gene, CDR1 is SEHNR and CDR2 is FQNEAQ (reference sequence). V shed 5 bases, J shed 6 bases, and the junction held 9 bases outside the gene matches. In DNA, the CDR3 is TGTGCCAGCAGCGGACAGGAGGGAAGGGCTGAAGCTTTCTTT. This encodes CASSGQEGRAEAFF.

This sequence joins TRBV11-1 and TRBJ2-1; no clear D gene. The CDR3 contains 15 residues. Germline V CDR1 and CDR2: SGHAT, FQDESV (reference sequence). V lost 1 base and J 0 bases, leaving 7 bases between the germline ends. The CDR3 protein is CASSLDGRSYNEQFF. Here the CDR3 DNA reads TGTGCCAGCAGCTTAGACGGGCGCTCCTACAATGAGCAGTTCTTC.

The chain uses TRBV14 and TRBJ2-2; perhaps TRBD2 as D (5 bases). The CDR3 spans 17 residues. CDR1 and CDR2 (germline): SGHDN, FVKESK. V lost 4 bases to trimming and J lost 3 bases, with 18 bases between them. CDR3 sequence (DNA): TGTGCCAGCAGCCCGGACTTTGAACGAACCTACACCGGGGAGCTGTTTTTT. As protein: CASSPDFERTYTGELFF.

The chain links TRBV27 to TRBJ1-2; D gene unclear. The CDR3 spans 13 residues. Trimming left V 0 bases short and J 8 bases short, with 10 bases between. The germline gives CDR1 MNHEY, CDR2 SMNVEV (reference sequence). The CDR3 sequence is CASSLSSTDGYTF. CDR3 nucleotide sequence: TGTGCCAGCAGTTTATCCTCGACGGACGGCTACACCTTC.

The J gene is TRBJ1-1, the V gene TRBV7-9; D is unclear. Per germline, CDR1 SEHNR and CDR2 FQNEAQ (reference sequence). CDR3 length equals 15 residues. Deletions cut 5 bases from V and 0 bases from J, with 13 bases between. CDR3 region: CASSGWSDMNTEAFF. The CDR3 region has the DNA TGTGCCAGCAGCGGATGGTCAGACATGAACACTGAAGCTTTCTTT.